Listed below are T cell receptor beta chains from one sample, sequenced in a study of cytomegalovirus exposure and HLA in healthy donors. Sequencing was performed with immunoSEQ multiplex PCR; in TCRdb, only in-frame clones are kept and a portion is missing. The sample comprises some 150,000 clones, 80% of which are singletons, and 0.95% to 1.5% rests with the top ten. Source material: PBMCs. These receptors were obtained from a woman aged 45-65 years in good health and CMV-seronegative. CDR3s include the opening cysteine and the closing phenylalanine or tryptophan.

V gene: TRBV10-3; J gene: TRBJ2-2; CDR3 protein: CAIRNRQGITSGRSFSTGELFF
V gene: TRBV28; J gene: TRBJ2-7; CDR3 protein: CASSKQGGVDEQYF
V gene: TRBV4-3; J gene: TRBJ2-3; CDR3 protein: CASSQPTLTSGSTDTQYF
V gene: TRBV5-5; J gene: TRBJ2-5; CDR3 protein: CASMGRRAGETQYF
V gene: TRBV28; J gene: TRBJ1-1; CDR3 protein: CASSLPQGNTEAFF
V gene: TRBV18; J gene: TRBJ1-4; CDR3 protein: CASSPPAGVGEKLFF
V gene: TRBV28; J gene: TRBJ1-1; CDR3 protein: CASTLRGGEAFF
V gene: TRBV27; J gene: TRBJ2-1; CDR3 protein: CASGPGGRFYNEQFF
V gene: TRBV28; J gene: TRBJ2-1; CDR3 protein: CASTPAAGNEQFF
V gene: TRBV28; J gene: TRBJ2-7; CDR3 protein: CASSLTGYEQYF
V gene: TRBV5-4; J gene: TRBJ1-4; CDR3 protein: CASSLAPRATNEKLFF
V gene: TRBV9; J gene: TRBJ2-2; CDR3 protein: CASTPSTGDTGELFF
V gene: TRBV6-1; J gene: TRBJ2-2; CDR3 protein: CASSEFLTGELFF